What follows are 2 T cell receptor beta chains derived from one specimen sequenced in a study of blood T cell repertoires in COVID-19. The method was immunoSEQ multiplex PCR; TCRdb's version includes in-frame clones alone and lacks a portion of them. The sample carries fewer than 450,000 clones, roughly 91% recorded once. Sequenced: PBMCs or T cells enriched from blood (not recorded which). All receptors come from a man in his late teens or twenties who had recovered from COVID-19.

V and J are TRBV7-9 and TRBJ1-2; tentatively, D is TRBD1 (6 bases). Trimming shortened V by 5 bases and J by 4 bases, and 20 bases separated the two germline ends. Germline values: CDR1 SEHNR, CDR2 FQNEAQ (reference sequence). The length of the CDR3 is 16 residues. The DNA for the CDR3 is TGTGCCAGCAGCCCGCGCCGCTGGACAGAACCCTATGGCTACACCTTC. Protein product: CASSPRRWTEPYGYTF.

This sequence joins TRBV25-1 and TRBJ1-2, with TRBD1 identical over 7 bases. Trimming removed 5 bases from V and 5 bases from J; junction bases left unmatched: 2. Germline V lookup: CDR1 MGHDK, CDR2 SYGVNS. The CDR3 spans 12 residues. The DNA of the CDR3 is TGTGCCAGCAGTTACAGGGGATATGGCTACACCTTC. This sequence encodes CASSYRGYGYTF.